These 10 T cell receptor beta chains originate from one sample sequenced in a study of control samples from healthy donors and cancer patients. TCRdb's copy holds only in-frame clones and misses some; the assay was immunoSEQ multiplex PCR. The data show around 110,000 clones, about 93% seen once. The sample consisted of blood. The origin of the receptors is a man aged 30 to 45 in good health.

The V and J genes are TRBV15 and TRBJ2-2, with a weak D call TRBD2 (5 bases). Trimming pared 2 bases from V and 1 base from J, leaving 8 bases between. In germline, CDR1 is LNHNV, CDR2 YYDKDF (reference sequence). There are 15 residues in the CDR3. CDR3 bases: TGTGCCACCAGCAGACGAGGGCTGAACACCGGGGAGCTGTTTTTT. This gives the protein CATSRRGLNTGELFF.

The rearrangement uses TRBV6-4 and TRBJ1-2; tentative D call: TRBD1 (5 bases). Germline-derived CDR1 and CDR2 are MRHNA and SNTAGT. This CDR3 is built from 13 residues. Between the trimmed V and J ends, which lost 3 bases and 8 bases, there was a span of 13 bases. The DNA of the CDR3 is TGTGCCAGCAGTGAGTTTCAGGGAGGCGGCTACACCTTC. Translation gives CASSEFQGGGYTF.

The rearrangement links TRBV2 to TRBJ1-5; TRBD1 is a possible D gene (5 bases). Germline V gene sequence: CDR1 SNHLY, CDR2 FYNNEI. Trimming left V 5 bases short and J 8 bases short, with 16 bases between. This CDR3 comprises 14 residues. Here the CDR3 DNA reads TGTGCCAGCAGTTTAACGCGATGGGGGAAGCCCCAGCATTTT. Translating gives CASSLTRWGKPQHF.

The chain carries TRBV5-1 and TRBJ1-1; no firm D call. The CDR3 loop spans 13 amino acids. Trimming cost V 4 bases and J 9 bases, with 16 bases left between them. Germline CDR1 and CDR2: SGHRS and YFSETQ. In DNA form, the CDR3 reads TGCGCCAGCAGCGCTGCGGACGTAAGTAAAGCTTTCTTT. This codes for CASSAADVSKAFF. The full variable domain, with the rest looked up from reference TRBV5-1 and TRBJ1-1, is KAGVTQTPRYLIKTRGQQVTLSCSPISGHRSVSWYQQTPGQGLQFLFEYFSETQRNKGNFPGRFSGRQFSNSRSEMNVSTLELGDSALYLCASSAADVSKAFFGQGTRLTVV.

V gene TRBV5-1 combines with J gene TRBJ1-2; D gene ambiguous. Germline V CDR1 and CDR2: SGHRS, YFSETQ. The CDR3 contains 13 residues. The V end lost 0 bases, the J end lost 6 bases, and 9 bases lay between the germline ends. The chain's CDR3 is CASSLGQGDGYTF. CDR3 sequence (DNA): TGCGCCAGCAGCTTGGGTCAAGGAGATGGCTACACCTTC.

This sequence joins TRBV4-1 and TRBJ1-1, with 10 bases fitting TRBD1. The germline V gene has CDR1 MGHRA and CDR2 YSYEKL. Losses at the gene ends were 4 bases for V and 5 bases for J; bases not matched to a gene: 1. This CDR3 is built from 13 residues. As DNA, the CDR3 is TGCGCCAGCAGCCGGGGACAGGGGACTGAAGCTTTCTTT. Protein product: CASSRGQGTEAFF.

The V and J genes are TRBV9 and TRBJ2-3, with 7 bases aligning to TRBD2. The germline V gene has CDR1 SGDLS and CDR2 YYNGEE. CDR3 size: 17 residues. The ends lost 2 bases at V and 2 bases at J; junction bases unmatched: 11. The CDR3 here is CASSVGSGAGSTDTQYF. CDR3 coding DNA: TGTGCCAGCAGCGTCGGTAGTGGAGCGGGGTCCACAGATACGCAGTATTTT.

The chain combines TRBV5-4 with TRBJ2-5, with TRBD2 matching 7 bases. This CDR3 has 13 residues. Germline values: CDR1 SGHNT, CDR2 YYREEE (reference sequence). Trimming took 4 bases from V and 2 from J; bases not matched to a gene: 2. As DNA, the CDR3 is TGTGCCAGCAGCCCGGGACTACAAGAGACCCAGTACTTC. This encodes CASSPGLQETQYF.

This chain uses TRBV5-6 with TRBJ2-1, with no clear D. This CDR3 has 13 amino acids. Trimming left V 4 bases short and J 5 bases short, with 10 bases between. Per the germline V gene, CDR1 is SGHDT and CDR2 is YYEEEE. CDR3 protein: CASSPDGDNEQFF. The CDR3, as DNA: TGTGCCAGCAGCCCCGACGGTGACAATGAGCAGTTCTTC.

V is TRBV24-1 and J is TRBJ2-1; TRBD1 might be the D (6 bases). Trimming took 2 bases from V and 8 from J, leaving 9 bases between them. The germline V gene has CDR1 KGHDR and CDR2 SFDVKD. This CDR3 is 13 amino acids long. CDR3 nucleotide sequence: TGTGCCACCAGTGATTCCCCAGGGGATGAGCAGTTCTTC. Residues: CATSDSPGDEQFF.